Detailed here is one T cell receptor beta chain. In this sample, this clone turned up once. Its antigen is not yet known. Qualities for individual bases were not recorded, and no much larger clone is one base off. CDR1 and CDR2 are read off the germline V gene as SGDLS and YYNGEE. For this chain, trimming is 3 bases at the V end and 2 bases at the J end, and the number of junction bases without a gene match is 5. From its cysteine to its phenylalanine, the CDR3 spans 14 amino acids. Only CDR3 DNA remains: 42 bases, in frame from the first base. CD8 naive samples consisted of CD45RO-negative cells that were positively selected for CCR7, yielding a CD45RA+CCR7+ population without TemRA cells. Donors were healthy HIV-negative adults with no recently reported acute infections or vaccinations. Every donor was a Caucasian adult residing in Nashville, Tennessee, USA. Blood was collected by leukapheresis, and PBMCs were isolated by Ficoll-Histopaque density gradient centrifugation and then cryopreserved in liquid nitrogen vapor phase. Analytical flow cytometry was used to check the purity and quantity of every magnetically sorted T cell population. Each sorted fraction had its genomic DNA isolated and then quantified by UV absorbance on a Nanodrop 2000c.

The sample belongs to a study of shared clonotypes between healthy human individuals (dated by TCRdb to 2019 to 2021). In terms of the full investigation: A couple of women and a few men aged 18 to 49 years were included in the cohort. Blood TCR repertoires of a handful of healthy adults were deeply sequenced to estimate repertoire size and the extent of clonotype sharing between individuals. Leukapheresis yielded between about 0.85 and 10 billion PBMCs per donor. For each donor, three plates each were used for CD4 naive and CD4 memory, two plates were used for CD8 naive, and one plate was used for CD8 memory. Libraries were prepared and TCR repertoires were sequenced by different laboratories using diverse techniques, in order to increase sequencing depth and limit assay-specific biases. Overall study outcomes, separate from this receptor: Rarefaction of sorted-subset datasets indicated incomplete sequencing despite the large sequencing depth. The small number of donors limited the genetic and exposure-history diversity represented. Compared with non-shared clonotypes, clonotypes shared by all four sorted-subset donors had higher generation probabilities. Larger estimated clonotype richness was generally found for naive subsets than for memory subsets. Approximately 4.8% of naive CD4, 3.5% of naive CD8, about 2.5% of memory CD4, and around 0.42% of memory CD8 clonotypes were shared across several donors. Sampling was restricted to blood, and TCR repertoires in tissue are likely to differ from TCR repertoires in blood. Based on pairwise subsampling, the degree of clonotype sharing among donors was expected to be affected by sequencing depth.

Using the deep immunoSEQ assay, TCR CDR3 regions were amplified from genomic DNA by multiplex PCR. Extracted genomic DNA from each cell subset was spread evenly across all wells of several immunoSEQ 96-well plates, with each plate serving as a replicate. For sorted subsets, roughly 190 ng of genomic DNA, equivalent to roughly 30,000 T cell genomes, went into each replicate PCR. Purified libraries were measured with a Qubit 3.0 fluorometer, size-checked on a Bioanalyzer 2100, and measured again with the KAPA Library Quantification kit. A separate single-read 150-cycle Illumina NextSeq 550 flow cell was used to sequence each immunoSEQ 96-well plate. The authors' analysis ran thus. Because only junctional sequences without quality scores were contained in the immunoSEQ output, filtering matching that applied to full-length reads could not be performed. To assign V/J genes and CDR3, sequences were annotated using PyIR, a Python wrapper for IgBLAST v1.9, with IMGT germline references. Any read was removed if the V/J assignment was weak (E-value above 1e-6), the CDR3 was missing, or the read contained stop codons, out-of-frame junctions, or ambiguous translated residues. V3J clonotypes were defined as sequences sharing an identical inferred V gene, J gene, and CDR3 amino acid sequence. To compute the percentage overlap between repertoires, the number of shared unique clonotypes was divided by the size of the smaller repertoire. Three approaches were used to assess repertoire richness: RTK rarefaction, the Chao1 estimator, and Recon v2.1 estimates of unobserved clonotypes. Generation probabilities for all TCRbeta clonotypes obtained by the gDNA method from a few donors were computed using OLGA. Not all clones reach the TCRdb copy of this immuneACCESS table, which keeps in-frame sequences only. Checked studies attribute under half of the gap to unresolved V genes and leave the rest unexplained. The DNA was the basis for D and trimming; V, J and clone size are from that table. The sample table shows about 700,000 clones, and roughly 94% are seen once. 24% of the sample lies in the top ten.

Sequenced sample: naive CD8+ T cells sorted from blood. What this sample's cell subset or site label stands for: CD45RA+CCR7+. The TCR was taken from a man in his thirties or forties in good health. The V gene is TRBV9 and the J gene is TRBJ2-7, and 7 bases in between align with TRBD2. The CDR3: CASSGLADTYEQYF. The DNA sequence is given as TGTGCCAGCAGCGGGCTAGCGGACACCTACGAGCAGTACTTC. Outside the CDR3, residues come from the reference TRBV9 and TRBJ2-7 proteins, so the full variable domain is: DSGVTQTPKHLITATGQRVTLRCSPRSGDLSVYWYQQSLDQGLQFLIQYYNGEERAKGNILERFSAQQFPDLHSELNLSSLELGDSALYFCASSGLADTYEQYFGPGTRLTVT.